This TCR beta chain was identified in a study of T cell changes during pregnancy in multiple sclerosis. Generated by immunoSEQ multiplex PCR, the TCRdb table keeps only in-frame clones and is missing some. In the table there are roughly 76,000 clones, about nine tenths of which are singletons. This CDR3 contains 14 residues. V was clipped by 11 bases and J by 5 bases; unmatched bases: 11. Germline V gene data show CDR1 as MRHNA and CDR2 as SNTAGT. The chain uses TRBV6-4 and TRBJ2-1; TRBD1 matches at 8 bases. Sequenced here: CD4+ T cells from peripheral blood mononuclear cells, sampled after pregnancy. This sequence was found in a female donor with multiple sclerosis, enrolled in a pregnancy study. CDR3 DNA: TGTGCCTGCAAGCTTACGGACAGGGACAATGAGCAGTTCTTC. This translates into CACKLTDRDNEQFF.